A selection of T cell receptor beta chains follows, all from one sample in a study of tumor and adjacent non-tumor tissue in lung cancer. TCRdb ran MiXCR on the multiplex PCR reads and lists one entry per CDR3 protein. In the table there are some 200,000 distinct CDR3 sequences, 60% to 75% of which are singletons. The sequenced sample consisted of lung tumor tissue. The receptors originated from a man aged 60 to 75 with non-small cell lung cancer. The CDR3 runs from the conserved cysteine through the conserved F or W. Each record gives: J gene, D gene, CDR3 length, clone size, V gene, CDR3 protein, CDR3 DNA. The D gene is left open where the match is weak. Rows may omit the clone size; those that give it use once, few, many or a size class.

TRBJ2-1 | . | 18 | . | TRBV20-1 | CSARGTVQASSSYNEQFF | TGCAGTGCTAGAGGTACGGTACAAGCGTCTAGCTCCTACAATGAGCAGTTCTTC
TRBJ1-4 | . | 15 | . | TRBV5-4 | CASNVRGAVLEKLFF | TGTGCCAGCAACGTACGGGGTGCAGTTCTGGAAAAACTGTTTTTT
TRBJ1-1 | TRBD1 | 14 | . | TRBV4-2 | CARSQGQETSKAFF | TGTGCCAGAAGCCAGGGACAGGAAACAAGTAAAGCTTTCTTT
TRBJ2-3 | TRBD2 | 15 | . | TRBV20-1 | CSSSRTSAMGDTQYF | TGCAGTTCTAGCCGGACTAGCGCGATGGGAGATACGCAGTATTTT
TRBJ2-5 | . | 14 | . | TRBV6-5 | CASIYSGRVGAQYF | TGTGCCAGCATTTACTCGGGAAGGGTAGGGGCCCAGTACTTC
TRBJ2-2 | . | 15 | . | TRBV5-1 | CTSSLDAPNTGELFF | TGCACCAGCAGCTTGGATGCACCCAACACCGGGGAACTGTTTTTT
TRBJ2-1 | . | 16 | . | TRBV6-5 | CVSSPLHTYPNNEQFF | TGTGTCAGCAGCCCATTACACACATATCCTAACAATGAGCAGTTCTTC
TRBJ1-1 | . | 15 | . | TRBV11-3 | CASILDSRGNTEAFF | TGTGCCAGCATCTTAGACTCCCGGGGGAACACTGAAGCTTTCTTT
TRBJ2-2 | . | 14 | . | TRBV11-3 | CASSSGPETGELFF | TGTGCCAGTAGCTCGGGGCCGGAGACCGGGGAGCTGTTTTTT
TRBJ2-1 | TRBD2 | 16 | many | TRBV20-1 | CSARDLAGEISNEQFF | TGCAGTGCTAGAGATCTAGCGGGAGAAATCAGCAATGAGCAGTTCTTC
TRBJ2-1 | TRBD2 | 17 | few | TRBV5-4 | CASSLGGWTGGQNEQFF | TGTGCCAGCAGCTTGGGAGGGTGGACGGGAGGGCAGAATGAGCAGTTCTTC
TRBJ2-5 | . | 14 | . | TRBV11-2 | CTSSWGGGEETQYF | TGTACCAGCAGTTGGGGAGGGGGTGAAGAGACCCAGTATTTC
TRBJ1-2 | . | 17 | . | TRBV18 | CASSPFEVGSGHSGYTF | TGTGCCAGCTCACCATTTGAGGTGGGCAGTGGCCATTCTGGCTACACCTTC
TRBJ1-6 | . | 15 | . | TRBV11-2 | CASSLECGRNSPLHF | TGTGCCAGCAGCTTAGAGTGTGGTAGAAATTCACCCCTCCACTTT
TRBJ1-3 | TRBD1 | 16 | few | TRBV4-2 | CASSQAAGGGGNTIYF | TGTGCCAGCAGCCAAGCTGCAGGGGGCGGTGGAAACACCATATATTTT
TRBJ1-4 | . | 17 | . | TRBV6-6 | CASSYDSSDIDNEKLFF | TGTGCCAGCAGTTACGATTCGTCGGACATCGATAATGAAAAACTGTTTTTT
TRBJ2-2 | . | 12 | . | TRBV12-3/TRBV12-4 | CASRQNNGEQFF | TGTGCCAGCAGGCAGAACAACGGGGAGCAGTTTTTT
TRBJ2-7 | . | 14 | few | TRBV11-2 | CASSPEGNSYEQYF | TGTGCCAGTAGCCCTGAAGGGAATTCCTACGAACAGTACTTC
TRBJ1-2 | TRBD1 | 13 | . | TRBV6-5 | CASRRDRVRGYTF | TGTGCCAGCAGAAGGGACAGGGTGCGCGGCTACACCTTC
TRBJ2-7 | . | 15 | . | TRBV4-2 | CASSQDLVAINEQYF | TGCGCCAGCAGCCAAGATCTGGTGGCGATTAACGAGCAGTACTTC
TRBJ1-5 | . | 12 | once | TRBV7-9 | CAISLGDSPEHF | TGTGCCATCAGCTTAGGCGACAGCCCGGAGCATTTT
TRBJ2-5 | TRBD1 | 13 | . | TRBV11-2 | CTSSSTGEESHYF | TGTACCAGCAGCTCTACAGGGGAAGAGTCCCACTACTTC
TRBJ2-7 | . | 13 | . | TRBV10-3 | CAISEKRAYEQYF | TGTGCCATCAGTGAGAAGCGGGCCTACGAGCAGTACTTC
TRBJ1-1 | . | 12 | . | TRBV11-2 | CTISLDRVVAFF | TGTACCATCAGCTTAGATAGGGTTGTAGCTTTCTTT
TRBJ2-5 | . | 13 | . | TRBV11-2 | CASISTREETQYF | TGTGCCAGCATCTCTACAAGGGAAGAGACTCAGTACTTC
TRBJ2-5 | TRBD2 | 16 | . | TRBV11-2 | CACSTVGSGGRETQYF | TGTGCCTGCAGCACAGTCGGGAGCGGGGGGCGAGAGACCCAGTACTTC
TRBJ2-7 | . | 12 | . | TRBV5-5 | CASRGLSYEQYF | TGTGCCAGCAGGGGACTGAGCTACGAGCAGTACTTC
TRBJ2-2 | . | 17 | . | TRBV6-1 | CASSRSMGPRTTGELFF | TGTGCCAGCAGTCGATCGATGGGGCCTCGTACCACTGGGGAGCTGTTTTTT
TRBJ2-7 | TRBD1 | 14 | . | TRBV20-1 | CSCSPGQGTYEQYF | TGCAGTTGCAGCCCGGGACAGGGGACCTACGAGCAGTACTTC
TRBJ2-7 | . | 13 | . | TRBV20-1 | CSENGQYSYEQYF | TGCAGCGAGAATGGACAGTACTCCTACGAGCAGTACTTC
TRBJ2-2 | TRBD2 | 17 | . | TRBV6-1 | CASSRLAGGPVNGELFF | TGTGCCAGCAGTAGACTAGCGGGGGGGCCGGTGAACGGGGAGCTGTTTTTT
TRBJ2-3 | . | 13 | . | TRBV6-5 | CASSSGYMDTQYF | TGTGCCAGCAGTTCGGGGTACATGGATACGCAGTATTTT
TRBJ1-1 | TRBD1 | 14 | . | TRBV4-1 | CASTTPRTGAEAFF | TGCGCCAGTACCACACCCCGGACAGGGGCTGAAGCTTTCTTT
TRBJ2-6 | . | 16 | . | TRBV4-3 | CTSSQEAVSGANVMTF | TGCACCAGCAGCCAAGAGGCGGTATCTGGGGCCAACGTCATGACTTTC
TRBJ2-5 | . | 16 | . | TRBV11-3 | CASSLVIGDTQETQYF | TGTGCCAGCAGCTTAGTGATCGGGGATACCCAAGAGACCCAGTACTTC
TRBJ2-1 | TRBD2 | 16 | . | TRBV6-2/TRBV6-3 | CASGLSSGRAGNGRFF | TGTGCCAGCGGTCTCTCGAGCGGGAGGGCCGGCAATGGGCGGTTCTTC
TRBJ2-4 | . | 15 | once | TRBV5-1 | CVSSSTGTVGNIQYF | TGCGTCAGCAGCTCTACCGGGACTGTCGGAAACATTCAGTACTTC
TRBJ2-3 | . | 15 | few | TRBV12-3/TRBV12-4 | CASSMDSTSTDTQYF | TGTGCCAGCAGTATGGACAGTACTAGCACAGATACGCAGTATTTT
TRBJ2-7 | . | 15 | . | TRBV6-5 | CTSGNRGATRYEQYF | TGTACCAGCGGCAATAGGGGAGCCACTCGCTACGAGCAGTACTTC
TRBJ2-3 | TRBD2 | 19 | . | TRBV6-5 | CASIRQGRLAEFRRDTQYF | TGTGCCAGCATCCGACAGGGCCGACTAGCGGAGTTCCGTCGGGATACGCAGTATTTT
TRBJ2-1 | . | 16 | . | TRBV12-3/TRBV12-4 | CASCLRAGAAYNEQFF | TGTGCCAGCTGTTTACGGGCAGGAGCGGCCTACAATGAGCAGTTCTTC
TRBJ1-2 | . | 14 | many | TRBV11-3 | CASSPRDANYGYTF | TGTGCCAGCAGCCCACGGGACGCCAACTATGGCTACACCTTC
TRBJ1-2 | . | 14 | . | TRBV6-5 | CARSYRSSNYGCTF | .
TRBJ2-1 | TRBD2 | 16 | once | TRBV4-1 | CASNQETSGGLNEQFF | TGCGCCAGCAACCAAGAGACTAGCGGGGGCCTCAATGAACAGTTCTTC
TRBJ1-2 | TRBD1 | 16 | . | TRBV6-5 | CASSIRDRGVSGGYTF | TGTGCCAGCAGCATCCGGGACAGGGGGGTTTCGGGTGGCTACACCTTT
TRBJ2-7 | . | 15 | . | TRBV7-8 | CANSLVGQGLSEQYF | TGTGCCAACAGCTTAGTAGGCCAGGGTTTGAGTGAGCAGTACTTC
TRBJ2-5 | . | 15 | . | TRBV11-2 | CASNWGGRYQETQYF | TGTGCCAGCAACTGGGGGGGCAGGTACCAAGAGACCCAGTACTTC
TRBJ1-1 | . | 14 | . | TRBV6-5 | CASSRINGNTGAFF | TGTGCCAGCAGCCGGATAAATGGGAACACTGGAGCTTTCTTT